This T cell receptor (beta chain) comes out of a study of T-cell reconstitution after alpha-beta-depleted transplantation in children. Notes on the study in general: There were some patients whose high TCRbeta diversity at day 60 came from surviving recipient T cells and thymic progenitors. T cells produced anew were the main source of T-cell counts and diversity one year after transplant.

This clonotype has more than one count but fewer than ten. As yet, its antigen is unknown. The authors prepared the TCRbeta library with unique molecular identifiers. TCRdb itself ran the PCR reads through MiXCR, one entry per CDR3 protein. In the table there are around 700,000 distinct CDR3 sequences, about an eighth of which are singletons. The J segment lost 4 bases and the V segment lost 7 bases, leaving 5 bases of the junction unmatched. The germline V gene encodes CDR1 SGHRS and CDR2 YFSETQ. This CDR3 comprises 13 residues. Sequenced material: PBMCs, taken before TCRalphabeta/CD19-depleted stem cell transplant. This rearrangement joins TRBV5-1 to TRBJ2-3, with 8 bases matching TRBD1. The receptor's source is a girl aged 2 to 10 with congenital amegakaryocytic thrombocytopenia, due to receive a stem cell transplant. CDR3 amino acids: CASGQGFADTQYF. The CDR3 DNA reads TGCGCCAGCGGACAGGGCTTTGCAGATACGCAGTATTTT.